This is a list of T cell receptor beta chains from one sample in a study of cytomegalovirus exposure and HLA in healthy donors. TCRdb keeps only in-frame clones here, not all; method: immunoSEQ multiplex PCR. This sample carries about 130,000 clones, roughly four fifths of them seen once, and the ten largest clones take 5.5% to 7.5%. Sequencing input: PBMCs. The receptors derive from a woman aged 50 to 60 in good health and CMV-seropositive. Both conserved end residues are part of each CDR3. The D gene is left open where the match is weak. Rows may omit the clone size; those that give it use once, few, many or a size class.

TRBJ2-1,TRBV11-3,TRBD1,NA,TGTGCCAGCAGCTTAGGAGGGACAGGGTCAAAGGATGAGCAGTTCTTC,CASSLGGTGSKDEQFF
TRBJ1-2,TRBV5-4,NA,NA,TGTGCCAGCAGCCTCGGTGGAGGGGTGGTTGGCTACACCTTC,CASSLGGGVVGYTF
TRBJ1-6,TRBV2,NA,NA,TGTGCCGGGGGGGACCAGGGAGGTTCACCCCTCCACTTT,CAGGDQGGSPLHF
TRBJ2-3,TRBV2,NA,NA,TGTGCCAGCAGGGGGGGGGCGGATACGCAGTATTTT,CASRGGADTQYF
TRBJ1-1,TRBV6-1,NA,NA,TGTGCCAGCAGACAGTCGGCGATGAACACTGAAGCTTTCTTT,CASRQSAMNTEAFF
TRBJ2-5,TRBV9,NA,once,TGTGCCAGCAGCGTAAGTCAGGGGTCAGGAGAGACCCAGTACTTC,CASSVSQGSGETQYF
TRBJ1-6,TRBV7-9,NA,NA,TGTGCCAGCAGCCGCGGGGCAGGTAGCTCCTATAATTCACCCCTCCACTTT,CASSRGAGSSYNSPLHF
TRBJ1-1,TRBV15,NA,NA,TGTGCCACCAGCAGAGCGGGGGGCGGATGGGATGAAGCTTTCTTT,CATSRAGGGWDEAFF
TRBJ2-4,TRBV11-2,NA,NA,TGTGCCAGCAGCTCCCTCTTACAGGGAGGGATTCAGTACTTC,CASSSLLQGGIQYF
TRBJ1-4,TRBV9,NA,NA,TGTGCCAGCAGCGGGGGGGTCGCTAATGAAAAACTGTTTTTT,CASSGGVANEKLFF
TRBJ1-2,TRBV6-5,NA,NA,TGTGCCAGCAGTCCGGGTTCAGCTAACTATGGCTACACCTTC,CASSPGSANYGYTF
TRBJ2-7,TRBV5-1,NA,NA,TGCGCCAGCAGTCCCGGACACCGTCTCGACCACGAGCAGTACTTC,CASSPGHRLDHEQYF
TRBJ1-5,TRBV7-6,NA,few,TGTGCCAGCAGCCTCACAGGGTGGAGGTATCAGCCCCAGCATTTT,CASSLTGWRYQPQHF
TRBJ2-5,TRBV18,NA,NA,TGTGCCAGCTCACCAAGTCGGAGCTGGGAGACCCAGTACTTC,CASSPSRSWETQYF
TRBJ1-2,TRBV7-9,NA,NA,TGTGCCAGCAGCCATGACAGCTATGGCTACACCTTC,CASSHDSYGYTF
TRBJ2-3,TRBV4-1,NA,NA,TGCGCCAGCAGCCCTGAGTTCGATACGCAGTATTTT,CASSPEFDTQYF
TRBJ2-7,TRBV7-8,TRBD2,NA,TGTGCCAGCAGCTCCCGACTAGCGGGGGTCGGAGAGCAGTACTTC,CASSSRLAGVGEQYF
TRBJ1-3,TRBV11-2,NA,NA,TGTGCCAGCAGCTTAGGGGGCGCTGCTGGAAACACCATATATTTT,CASSLGGAAGNTIYF
TRBJ2-7,TRBV6-1,TRBD2,once,TGTGCCAGCAGTGAAGCTAGCGGGGGACTCTACGAGCAGTACTTC,CASSEASGGLYEQYF
TRBJ1-4,TRBV5-6,NA,once,TGTGCCAGCAGCGACCTGACCAACCCCCGCGGACTGTTTTTT,CASSDLTNPRGLFF
TRBJ1-4,TRBV7-9,TRBD1,NA,TGTGCCAGCAGCTTGGAGGCGGCAGGGGGTAGGGAAAAACTGTTTTTT,CASSLEAAGGREKLFF
TRBJ2-1,TRBV27,NA,NA,TGTGCCACCACCCAGGGTGAGCAGTTCTTC,CATTQGEQFF
TRBJ1-6,TRBV7-2,TRBD1,NA,TGTGCCAGCAACTCCGGGACAGGGACTAATTCACCCCTCCACTTT,CASNSGTGTNSPLHF
TRBJ2-1,TRBV27,TRBD2,NA,TGTGCCAGCAGTCACGGACTAGCGAGGAGCTCCTACAATGAGCAGTTCTTC,CASSHGLARSSYNEQFF
TRBJ2-2,TRBV2,NA,NA,TGTGCCAGCAGTGTCGTCAGGGGTACCGGGGAGCTGTTTTTT,CASSVVRGTGELFF
TRBJ1-5,TRBV6-1,NA,few,TGTGCCAGCAGTGAGAAACGAGCTCAGCCCCAGCATTTT,CASSEKRAQPQHF
TRBJ1-4,TRBV7-8,NA,NA,TGTGCCAGCAGCTCCCCGACGGGAGAAAAACTGTTTTTT,CASSSPTGEKLFF
TRBJ2-7,TRBV6-5,NA,NA,TGTGCCAGCAGTTCCCAGGGTGGGGCCTACGAGCAGTACTTC,CASSSQGGAYEQYF
TRBJ2-7,TRBV25-1,NA,NA,TGTGCCAGCACAGGGCAAGCCTACGAGCAGTACTTC,CASTGQAYEQYF
TRBJ1-1,TRBV7-8,TRBD1,NA,TGTGCCAGCAGCTTGGACAGGGACACTGAAGCTTTCTTT,CASSLDRDTEAFF
TRBJ1-5,TRBV6-5,NA,NA,TGTGCCGTCGGCCGGGGGGGCAATCAGCCCCAGCATTTT,CAVGRGGNQPQHF
TRBJ1-5,TRBV6-5,NA,NA,TGTGCCAGCAGTTCCATCAATCAGCCCCAGCATTTT,CASSSINQPQHF
TRBJ2-7,TRBV7-2,TRBD2,NA,TGTGCCAGCAGCCGGACTAGCGGCAGCTCCTACGAGCAGTACTTC,CASSRTSGSSYEQYF
TRBJ2-2,TRBV2,TRBD2,once,TGTGCCAGCAGTGAAACTAGCGGGGCCGGGAACACCGGGGAGCTGTTTTTT,CASSETSGAGNTGELFF
TRBJ2-7,TRBV9,NA,once,TGTGCCAGCAGCGTAGCGGCCGACAGCCCCTACGAGCAGTACTTC,CASSVAADSPYEQYF
TRBJ1-4,TRBV19,NA,few,TGTGCCAGTAGTATCGACAGGCGGCTGTTTTTT,CASSIDRRLFF
TRBJ2-1,TRBV6-5,TRBD1,NA,TGTGCCAGCAGTGGGGGGACAGGGAACTACAATGAGCAGTTCTTC,CASSGGTGNYNEQFF
TRBJ2-1,TRBV5-4,TRBD2,NA,TGTGCCAGCAGCCCCCAGTCTAGCGGCCACAATGAGCAGTTCTTC,CASSPQSSGHNEQFF
TRBJ2-3,TRBV5-1,TRBD1,NA,TGCGCCAGCAGCGTGTGGGACAGCAACACAGATACGCAGTATTTT,CASSVWDSNTDTQYF
TRBJ1-6,TRBV19,NA,NA,TGTGCCAGTAGTATACTGTTGGGGTCAGGGGTTTGGGATTCACCCCTCCACTTT,CASSILLGSGVWDSPLHF
TRBJ1-1,TRBV6-6,NA,NA,TGTGCCAAGACCAGGGTAGACACTGAAGCTTTCTTT,CAKTRVDTEAFF
TRBJ1-5,TRBV15,TRBD1,NA,TGTGCCACCAGCAGGTCTACAGGGGAGCGGCATTTT,CATSRSTGERHF
TRBJ1-2,TRBV30,TRBD1,NA,TGTGCCGGGACAGGGGTTAGAATGGATGGCTACACCTTC,CAGTGVRMDGYTF
TRBJ1-3,TRBV9,NA,once,TGTGCCAGCAGTGCAACAGGGACTGGAAACACCATATATTTT,CASSATGTGNTIYF
TRBJ2-7,TRBV13,TRBD1,NA,TGTGCCAGCAGCTTAGGACAGGGGGCACAATACGAGCAGTACTTC,CASSLGQGAQYEQYF
TRBJ2-1,TRBV6-6,TRBD2,once,TGTGCCAGCACCTTGAGCGGGGGGCCCTCCCTCAATGAGCAGTTCTTC,CASTLSGGPSLNEQFF